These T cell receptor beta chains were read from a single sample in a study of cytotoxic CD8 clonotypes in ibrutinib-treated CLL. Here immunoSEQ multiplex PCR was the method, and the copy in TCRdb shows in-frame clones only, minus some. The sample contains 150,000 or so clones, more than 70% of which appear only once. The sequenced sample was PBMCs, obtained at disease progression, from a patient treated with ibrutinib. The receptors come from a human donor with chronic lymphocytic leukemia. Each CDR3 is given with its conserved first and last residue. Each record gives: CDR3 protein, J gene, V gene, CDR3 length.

CASSSGTSGTTISYEQYF | TRBJ2-7 | TRBV19 | 18
CASGTLQGKLFF | TRBJ1-4 | TRBV28 | 12
CASSHQGITDTQYF | TRBJ2-3 | TRBV19 | 14
CASRGLAGSLGDEQYF | TRBJ2-7 | TRBV11-2 | 16
CSVGDRKKVGELFF | TRBJ2-2 | TRBV29-1 | 14
CASSEGAATNEKLFF | TRBJ1-4 | TRBV6-1 | 15
CASSLNLGRLNTGELFF | TRBJ2-2 | TRBV4-1 | 17
CASNGLDSGYTF | TRBJ1-2 | TRBV19 | 12
CASSSQGQGGYTF | TRBJ1-2 | TRBV7-6 | 13
CASSLGIRTLALPTEAFF | TRBJ1-1 | TRBV5-4 | 18
CASASGTGDPFIHEQYF | TRBJ2-7 | TRBV19 | 17
CASSIETGPYQPQHF | TRBJ1-5 | TRBV19 | 15
CASSLGTRRGELFF | TRBJ2-2 | TRBV7-2 | 14
CASSQALYDTGELFF | TRBJ2-2 | TRBV4-2 | 15
CASRQTSGNTGELFF | TRBJ2-2 | TRBV2 | 15
CASSGGTADQETQYF | TRBJ2-5 | TRBV9 | 15
CAWSVGRGDEQFF | TRBJ2-1 | TRBV30 | 13
CASSELRELTKNIQYF | TRBJ2-4 | TRBV10-2 | 16
CASSPGGPGELFF | TRBJ2-2 | TRBV5-1 | 13
CASSHYGFGETQYF | TRBJ2-5 | TRBV14 | 14
CASSFGPGSYNEQFF | TRBJ2-1 | TRBV5-4 | 15
CASRLDRNTGELFF | TRBJ2-2 | TRBV7-2 | 14
CASSYGRDTQYF | TRBJ2-3 | TRBV6-6 | 12
CASSEDTYEQYF | TRBJ2-7 | TRBV6-1 | 12
CASSLYRGRNYEQYF | TRBJ2-7 | TRBV5-1 | 15
CASSQTRTSGEQTQYF | TRBJ2-5 | TRBV4-1 | 16
CASSLHGTYVTYEQYF | TRBJ2-7 | TRBV5-1 | 16
CASSLLSGRETYEQYF | TRBJ2-7 | TRBV7-6 | 16
CASSTRTGRNQPQHF | TRBJ1-5 | TRBV19 | 15
CASIGGVNTIYF | TRBJ1-3 | TRBV19 | 12
CASSKNFFGQGYYNEQFF | TRBJ2-1 | TRBV7-8 | 18
CASSLAGLGSGYTF | TRBJ1-2 | TRBV11-2 | 14
CASSYFRGNEQFF | TRBJ2-1 | TRBV6-5 | 13
CASSQLPGPNYGYTF | TRBJ1-2 | TRBV4-1 | 15
CASSLASGLPYNEQFF | TRBJ2-1 | TRBV7-9 | 16
CASSLVFVGSSYEQYF | . | TRBV5-1 | 16
CASSLGRSTEAFF | TRBJ1-1 | TRBV6-5 | 13
CASIPRGGGYEQYF | TRBJ2-7 | TRBV7-8 | 14
CASSLHSGLGSYNEQFF | TRBJ2-1 | TRBV27 | 17
CASSRLEGAYEQYF | TRBJ2-7 | TRBV7-8 | 14
CSVEYQGRFLNTEAFF | TRBJ1-1 | TRBV29-1 | 16
CASSSLFLDTQYF | TRBJ2-3 | TRBV7-2 | 13
CASSLGQGLARETQYF | TRBJ2-5 | TRBV7-9 | 16
CASSIWLAVSTDTQYF | TRBJ2-3 | TRBV19 | 16
CASSVGQGDPYEQYF | TRBJ2-7 | TRBV19 | 15
CASSLSQHSNYGYTF | TRBJ1-2 | TRBV5-1 | 15
CASSREYEQYF | TRBJ2-7 | TRBV7-9 | 11
CASSLAVNQPQHF | TRBJ1-5 | TRBV5-1 | 13
CASSQTDQVYEQYF | TRBJ2-7 | TRBV6-1 | 14